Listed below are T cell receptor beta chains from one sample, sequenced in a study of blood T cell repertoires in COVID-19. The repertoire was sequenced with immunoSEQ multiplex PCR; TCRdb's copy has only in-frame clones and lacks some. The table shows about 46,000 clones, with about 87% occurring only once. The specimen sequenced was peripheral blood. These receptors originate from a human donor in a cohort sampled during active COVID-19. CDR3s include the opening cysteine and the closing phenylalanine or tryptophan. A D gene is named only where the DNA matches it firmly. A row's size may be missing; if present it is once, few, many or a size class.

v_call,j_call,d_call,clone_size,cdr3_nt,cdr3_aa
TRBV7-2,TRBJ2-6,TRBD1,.,TGTGCCAGCAGCCATGGACAGGGACTCTCTGGGGCCAACGTCCTGACTTTC,CASSHGQGLSGANVLTF
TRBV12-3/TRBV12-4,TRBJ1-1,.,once,TGTGCCAGCAGTTTACACATTTCCACTGAAGCTTTCTTT,CASSLHISTEAFF
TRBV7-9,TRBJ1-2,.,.,TGTGCCAGCAGCCCGTCGACGGAACAAGGGGTTAAGTATGGCTACACCTTC,CASSPSTEQGVKYGYTF
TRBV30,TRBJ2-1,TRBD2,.,TGTGCCTGGAGTGGCCCCAGCGGGGGGGCCTCCTACAATGAGCAGTTCTTC,CAWSGPSGGASYNEQFF
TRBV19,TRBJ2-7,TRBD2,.,TGTGCCATCGCTAGCGGGAGAACCTACGAGCAGTACTTC,CAIASGRTYEQYF
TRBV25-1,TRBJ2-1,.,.,TGTGCCAGCAGTGATAAGCGGAGCTCCTACAATGAGCAGTTCTTC,CASSDKRSSYNEQFF
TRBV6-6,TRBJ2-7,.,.,TGTGCCAGCACCCAAGGGGGGGCGCTCCACGAGCAGTACTTC,CASTQGGALHEQYF
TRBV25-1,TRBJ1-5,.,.,TGTGCCAGCAGTGAATCAGGCCCCAATCAGCCCCAGCATTTT,CASSESGPNQPQHF
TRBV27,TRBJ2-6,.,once,TGTGCCAGCAGTTTTTGGGGGGCTGGGGCCAACGTCCTGACTTTC,CASSFWGAGANVLTF
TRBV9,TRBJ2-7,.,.,TGTGCCAGCAGCGTACAGGGGCTCGACGAGCAGTACTTC,CASSVQGLDEQYF
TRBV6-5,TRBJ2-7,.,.,TGTGCCAGCAGTCAGACAGGACTTGGGGACGAGCAGTACTTC,CASSQTGLGDEQYF
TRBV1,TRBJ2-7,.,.,TGCACCAGCAGCCAAGCAGCCCCAGGACTCCCCTACGAGCAGTACTTC,CTSSQAAPGLPYEQYF
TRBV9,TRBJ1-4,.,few,TGTGCCAGCAGCGTAGGATTGTTGGGGGGTGAAAAACTGTTTTTT,CASSVGLLGGEKLFF
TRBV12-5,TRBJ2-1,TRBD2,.,TGTGCTAGTGGTTTCGTGGGACTAGCGGGAGGAATCTCCTACAATGAGCAGTTCTTC,CASGFVGLAGGISYNEQFF
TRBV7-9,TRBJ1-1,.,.,TGTGCCACCGGGGGAGAAGCTTTCTTT,CATGGEAFF
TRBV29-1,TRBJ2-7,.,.,TGCAGCGTTGAAGACAACGGACAGAGCTACGAGCAGTACTTC,CSVEDNGQSYEQYF
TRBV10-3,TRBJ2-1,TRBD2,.,TGTGCCATCGGACTAGCGGGAGACGGAGGGGTCTACAATGAGCAGTTCTTC,CAIGLAGDGGVYNEQFF
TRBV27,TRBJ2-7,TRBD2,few,TGTGCCAGCAACCACTGGCCGCCTAGCGGGAGGGACTACGAGCAGTACTTC,CASNHWPPSGRDYEQYF
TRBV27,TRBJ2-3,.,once,TGTGCCAGCAGACTTCTAGGAAGCACAGATACGCAGTATTTT,CASRLLGSTDTQYF
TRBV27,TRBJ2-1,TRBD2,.,TGTGCCAGCAGTCCCAGTGGTAGCGGGAGACCTGAGCAGTTCTTC,CASSPSGSGRPEQFF
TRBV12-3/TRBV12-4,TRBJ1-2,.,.,TGTGCCAGCAGTGGCCCTCTACAGGGCTACACCTTC,CASSGPLQGYTF
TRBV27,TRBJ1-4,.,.,TGTGCCAGCAGTTCGGGACAAGTTAATGAAAAACTGTTTTTT,CASSSGQVNEKLFF
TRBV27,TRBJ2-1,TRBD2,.,TGTGCCAGCATAGCGGGAGATTATGAGCAGTTCTTC,CASIAGDYEQFF
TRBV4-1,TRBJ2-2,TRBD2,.,TGCGCCAGCAGCCGTGTAACGACTAGCGGGATTGCCGGGGAGCTGTTTTTT,CASSRVTTSGIAGELFF
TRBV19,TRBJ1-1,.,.,TGTGCCAGTACCCTAAATCTGGGGGCGGTAACTGAAGCTTTCTTT,CASTLNLGAVTEAFF
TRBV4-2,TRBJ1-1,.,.,TGTGCCAGCAGCCAACCCCGACAGGCGAACACTGAAGCTTTCTTT,CASSQPRQANTEAFF
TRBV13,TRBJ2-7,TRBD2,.,TGTGCCAGCAGCTTAGGTGGGGGGGGGTACAGCTCCTACGAGCAGTACTTC,CASSLGGGGYSSYEQYF
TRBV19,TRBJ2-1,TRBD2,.,TGTGCCAGTAGTATAGGGGCTAGCGGGAGCTCCTACAATGAGCAGTTCTTC,CASSIGASGSSYNEQFF
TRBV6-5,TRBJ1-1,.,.,TGTGCCAGCAGTTACTCGGCGGGGATGAACACTGAAGCTTTCTTT,CASSYSAGMNTEAFF
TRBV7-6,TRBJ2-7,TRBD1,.,TGTGCCAGCAGCTTAGCGCCGGGGACAGGTATTGGCGAGCAGTACTTC,CASSLAPGTGIGEQYF
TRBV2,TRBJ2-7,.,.,TGTGCCAGCAGTGAAGCGCGCATATTATTCTCCTACGAGCAGTACTTC,CASSEARILFSYEQYF
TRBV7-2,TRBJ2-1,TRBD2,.,TGTGCCAGCAGCTTAGCGGGGCAGGGAGGGTACAATGAGCAGTTCTTC,CASSLAGQGGYNEQFF
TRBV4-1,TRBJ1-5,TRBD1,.,TGCGCCAGCAGCCACGGGACAGGGTCTAGCAATCAGCCCCAGCATTTT,CASSHGTGSSNQPQHF
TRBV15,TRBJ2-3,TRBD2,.,TGTGCCACCAGCACAGCGGGGGTAACAGATACGCAGTATTTT,CATSTAGVTDTQYF
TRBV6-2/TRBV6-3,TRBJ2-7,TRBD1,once,TGTGCCAGCAGTCTCGCGGACAGGGCCGAGCAGTACTTC,CASSLADRAEQYF
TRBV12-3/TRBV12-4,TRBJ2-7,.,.,TGTGCCAGCAGTTTAGCCCCGGTACAAGGGGTCTACTTC,CASSLAPVQGVYF
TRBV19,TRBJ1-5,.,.,TGTGCCAGTCGTCCCCGGGATTTTAGCAATCAGCCCCAGCATTTT,CASRPRDFSNQPQHF
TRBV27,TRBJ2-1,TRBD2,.,TGTGCCAGCAGTTTTGGACTAGCGGGCTATGAGCAGTTCTTC,CASSFGLAGYEQFF
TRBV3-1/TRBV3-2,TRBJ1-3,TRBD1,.,TGTGCCAGCAGCCAACTACAGGGGGTCAGTGGAAACACCATATATTTT,CASSQLQGVSGNTIYF
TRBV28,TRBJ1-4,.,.,TGTGCCAGCAGGGGAGGAGAGACCACTAATGAAAAACTGTTTTTT,CASRGGETTNEKLFF
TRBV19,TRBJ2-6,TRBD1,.,TGTGCCAGTAGCCCCGGCCCCGGGACAGGGAAGTCTGGGGCCAACGTCCTGACTTTC,CASSPGPGTGKSGANVLTF
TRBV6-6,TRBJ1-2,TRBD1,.,TGTGCCAGCAGTCCGACAGGGGAGGGCTACACCTTC,CASSPTGEGYTF
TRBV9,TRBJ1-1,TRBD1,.,TGTGCCAGCAGCGCGGGACAGGTCACTGAAGCTTTCTTT,CASSAGQVTEAFF
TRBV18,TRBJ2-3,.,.,TGTGCCAGCTCCCAGGCCGGCACAGATACGCAGTATTTT,CASSQAGTDTQYF
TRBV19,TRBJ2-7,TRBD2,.,TGTGCCAGTAGTATGGCTAGCGGCTACGAGCAGTACTTC,CASSMASGYEQYF
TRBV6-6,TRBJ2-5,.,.,TGTGCCAGCAGTTACAACCTAGCAGAGACCCAGTACTTC,CASSYNLAETQYF
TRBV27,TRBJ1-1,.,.,TGTGCCAGCAGTTTAGCTCGTAGCACTGAAGCTTTCTTT,CASSLARSTEAFF
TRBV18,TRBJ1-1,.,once,TGTGCCAGCTCACAGAGTAAACAGGGTAACACTGAAGCTTTCTTT,CASSQSKQGNTEAFF
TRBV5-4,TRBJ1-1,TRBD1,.,TGTGCCAGCAGCCTAGCTACCGGGACAGGGGGCTCTGAAGCTTTCTTT,CASSLATGTGGSEAFF
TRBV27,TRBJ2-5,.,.,TGTGCCAGCAGTTTTCGCGCACAGGGTTTGGACCCGTACCAAGAGACCCAGTACTTC,CASSFRAQGLDPYQETQYF
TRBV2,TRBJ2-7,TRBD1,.,TGTGCCAGCAGAGTTGACAGGGGTCCAGCCTACGAGCAGTACTTC,CASRVDRGPAYEQYF
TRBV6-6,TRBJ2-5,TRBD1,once,TGTGCCAGCAGTTACAGCCGGGACAGGGTGGGGGAGACCCAGTACTTC,CASSYSRDRVGETQYF
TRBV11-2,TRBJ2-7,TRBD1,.,TGTGCCAGCAGCTTAGTGTTCGGGACAGGACACTACGAGCAGTACTTC,CASSLVFGTGHYEQYF
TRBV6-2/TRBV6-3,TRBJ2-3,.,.,TGTGCCAGCAGTTACTCCAGGGCCACAGATACGCAGTATTTT,CASSYSRATDTQYF
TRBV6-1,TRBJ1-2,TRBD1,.,TGTGCCAGCAGTGAATCCCCGCAGGGGGCGCGAGGCTACACCTTC,CASSESPQGARGYTF
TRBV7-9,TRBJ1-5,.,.,TGTGCCAGCAGCTCATTCAAAAGCAATCAGCCCCAGCATTTT,CASSSFKSNQPQHF
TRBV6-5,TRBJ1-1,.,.,TGTGCCAGCAGGGGGACACAGAACACTGAAGCTTTCTTT,CASRGTQNTEAFF
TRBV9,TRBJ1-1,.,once,TGTGCCAGCAGCGTAGAATTGGGGGCAGGCAACCTGAACACTGAAGCTTTCTTT,CASSVELGAGNLNTEAFF
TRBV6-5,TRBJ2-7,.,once,TGTGCCAGCAGTTACTCGCCAGGGGGGCCCTACGAGCAGTACTTC,CASSYSPGGPYEQYF